Shown below are 6 T cell receptor beta chains from a single sample sequenced in a study of Ad26.COV2.S vaccination and SARS-CoV-2 variants. Only in-frame clones appear in the TCRdb table, and some are missing; sequencing was by immunoSEQ multiplex PCR. This sample has around 380,000 clones; about 88% occur once, and the top ten carry 3.5%. Treatment described: some 19 received Ad26.COV2.S at low or high dose, single or two shots; about 5 received placebo; per-sample allocation not given. Day 63 after the first injection of vaccine or placebo was the sampling time. The material was peripheral blood, obtained in a trial of Ad26.COV2.S vaccine versus placebo. The source is a person aged 18-60 years who received the Ad26.COV2.S COVID-19 vaccine or a placebo.

This clone was observed a handful of times. The genes are TRBV5-1 and TRBJ2-7, with 8 bases matching TRBD2. From germline, CDR1 is SGHRS and CDR2 YFSETQ. The V segment lost 2 bases and the J segment 0 bases; nucleotides outside the gene matches: 4. The CDR3 is 15 residues long. The CDR3 sequence: CASSFFSGDSYEQYF. CDR3 sequence (DNA): TGCGCCAGCAGCTTCTTTAGCGGGGACTCCTACGAGCAGTACTTC.

This clone showed up just once. V and J are TRBV9 and TRBJ1-1, with TRBD1 matching 7 bases. After removal of 1 base from V and 1 base from J, the junction contained 10 bases not matched to a gene. Germline values: CDR1 SGDLS, CDR2 YYNGEE. The CDR3 extends over 17 amino acids. The CDR3 DNA reads TGTGCCAGCAGCGTACAACCGACAGGGTTGGCGAACACTGAAGCTTTCTTT. Translating it yields CASSVQPTGLANTEAFF.

V and J are TRBV2 and TRBJ2-7; 7 bases are a match to TRBD2. CDR1 SNHLY and CDR2 FYNNEI come from the germline V gene. This CDR3 comprises 13 residues. The junction had 2 bases not matched to a gene; V was cut back by 4 bases and J by 2 bases. CDR3 residues: CASSVAGAYEQYF. The CDR3 nucleotides read TGTGCCAGCAGTGTTGCGGGGGCCTACGAGCAGTACTTC.

V and J are TRBV2 and TRBJ1-3; no clear D gene. This CDR3 is built from 14 residues. Germline V lookup: CDR1 SNHLY, CDR2 FYNNEI. V lost 8 bases and J 0 bases, leaving 11 bases between the germline ends. CDR3 DNA sequence: TGTGCCAGCCAACGCGGAAGCTCTGGAAACACCATATATTTT. Encoded protein: CASQRGSSGNTIYF.

The chain links TRBV4-1 to TRBJ1-3; D gene uncertain. Trimming pared 2 bases from V and 3 bases from J, leaving 14 bases between. The CDR3 sequence is 16 residues long. The V gene's germline CDR1 is MGHRA and CDR2 YSYEKL. As DNA, the CDR3 is TGCGCCAGCAGCCAATTCCCAAGCTTGGATGGAAACACCATATATTTT. Translating it yields CASSQFPSLDGNTIYF.

Regarding this clone: Compared with germline, one end of the junction differs, possibly owing to a read error. The CDR3 region has the DNA TGCGCCAGCAGCCAAGTTCTAGCGGGGGGGAAGAGTAGAGAGTCCCAGTACTTC. Translated, it gives CASSQVLAGGKSRESQYF. The J gene is TRBJ2-5, the V gene TRBV4-1; 12 bases match TRBD2. CDR1 and CDR2 from the germline V gene are MGHRA and YSYEKL. This CDR3 is 18 amino acids long.